Shown below are 19 T cell receptor beta chains from a single sample sequenced in a study of Graves' ophthalmopathy and Graves' hyperthyroidism. RNA transcripts provided the template for amplifying TCR beta CDR3 regions. First-round RT-PCR employed HTBI primers, with a second-round multiplex PCR after it. In TCRdb, the multiplex PCR reads were re-called with MiXCR into one record per CDR3 protein. The sample comprises under 800,000 distinct CDR3 sequences, approximately 21% of which are singletons, and approximately 6.9% rests with the top ten. The sample was peripheral blood. The receptors derive from a woman between 18 and 29 years old with stable Graves' hyperthyroidism. Some clones in this sample may be carry-over from other donors' samples.

This clonotype has a count of ten or more. The chain has TRBV6-5 and TRBJ2-5; tentative D call: TRBD1 (5 bases). Germline CDR1 and CDR2: MNHEY and SVGAGI. The CDR3 extends over 13 amino acids. V was trimmed by 0 bases and J by 4 bases, leaving 6 bases between them. The CDR3 nucleotides read TGTGCCAGCAGTTACTCAGGGGCAGAGACCCAGTACTTC. It is translated as CASSYSGAETQYF.

J is TRBJ2-7 and V is TRBV7-2; tentative D call: TRBD1 (6 bases). Trimming left V 7 bases short and J 5 bases short, with 12 bases between. From germline, CDR1 is SGHTA and CDR2 FQGNSA. The CDR3 sequence is 12 residues long. The CDR3 DNA sequence: TGTGCCAGCAACAACAGGGACCACGAGCAGTACTTC. Translated, it gives CASNNRDHEQYF. Full variable domain (missing parts from reference TRBV7-2 and TRBJ2-7): GAGVSQSPSNKVTEKGKDVELRCDPISGHTALYWYRQSLGQGLEFLIYFQGNSAPDKSGLPSDRFSAERTGGSVSTLTIQRTQQEDSAVYLCASNNRDHEQYFGPGTRLTVT.

Turning to this clonotype: The CDR3 carries no conserved terminal phenylalanine or tryptophan, so it likely arises from a read error. The V call is TRBV6-1, the J call TRBJ1-5; D unclear. The germline V gene has CDR1 MNHNS and CDR2 SASEGT. The V end lost 7 bases, the J end lost 5 bases, and 21 bases lay between the germline ends. The CDR3 spans 16 residues. CDR3 sequence reads: CASIGPSGLIDQPQHV. As DNA, the CDR3 is TGTGCCAGCATAGGACCCTCAGGACTAATCGATCAGCCCCAGCATGTT.

The sample holds many counts of this clonotype. The V call is TRBV12-3 or TRBV12-4, the J call TRBJ2-7, with TRBD2 matching over 11 bases. V lost 5 bases and J lost 3; bases outside the gene matches: 6. This CDR3 contains 15 residues. This CDR3 is CASSPSSGRIYEQYF. The CDR3 region has the DNA TGTGCCAGCAGTCCCTCTAGCGGGAGGATCTACGAGCAGTACTTC.

This sequence joins TRBV24-1 and TRBJ2-7; maybe TRBD2 (5 bases). Trimming left V 3 bases short and J 0 bases short, with 11 bases between. Germline V CDR1 and CDR2: KGHDR, SFDVKD. This CDR3 comprises 15 residues. The CDR3 sequence: CATSDPGSSSYEQYF. For the CDR3, the DNA is TGTGCCACCAGTGATCCGGGATCAAGCTCCTACGAGCAGTACTTC.

This clonotype has just a few counts. This rearrangement joins TRBV19 to TRBJ1-2, with a weak D call TRBD1 (6 bases). V was pared by 3 bases and J by 1 base, with 18 bases between. Germline CDR1 reads LNHDA; CDR2 reads SQIVND (reference sequence). The CDR3 consists of 17 residues. The CDR3: CASSISVGKGGNYGYTF. Written as DNA, the CDR3 is TGTGCCAGTAGTATCTCTGTAGGAAAGGGGGGTAACTATGGCTACACCTTC.

This clonotype was counted only a few times. The CDR3 here is CASSVEGQSEQYF. The CDR3 coding sequence is TGTGCCAGCAGCGTAGAGGGACAGAGCGAGCAGTACTTC. V and J are TRBV9 and TRBJ2-7; 7 nucleotides line up with TRBD1. The CDR3 spans 13 residues. Trimming took 0 bases from V and 6 from J; bases not matched to a gene: 3. Germline CDR1 SGDLS, CDR2 YYNGEE.

This clonotype was observed many times. The chain couples TRBV19 to TRBJ1-5; TRBD1 might be the D (5 bases). The length of the CDR3 is 16 residues. From germline, CDR1 is LNHDA and CDR2 SQIVND (reference sequence). The V gene lost 3 bases and the J gene lost 1 base, with 13 bases spanning the gap. CDR3: CASSIGGMLSNQPQHF. CDR3 nucleotide sequence: TGTGCCAGTAGTATTGGGGGGATGTTAAGCAATCAGCCCCAGCATTTT.

This clonotype has just a few counts. The chain uses TRBV4-1 and TRBJ2-5, with 7 bases matching TRBD2. V was clipped by 4 bases and J by 2 bases; unmatched bases: 7. CDR3 length: 15 amino acids. Germline CDR1 MGHRA, CDR2 YSYEKL. Here the CDR3 DNA reads TGCGCCAGCAGCCCAAGACGGGGGGATCAAGAGACCCAGTACTTC. Translation gives CASSPRRGDQETQYF.

This clonotype came up many times. This chain joins TRBV2 and TRBJ1-1; D gene ambiguous. The CDR3 spans 14 residues. Trimming cost V 7 bases and J 0 bases, with 12 bases left between them. Germline CDR1 and CDR2: SNHLY and FYNNEI. CDR3 nucleotide sequence: TGTGCCAGCACTCAATGGGGAGTGAACACTGAAGCTTTCTTT. The encoded protein is CASTQWGVNTEAFF.

At least ten counts were recorded for this clonotype. This chain links TRBV27 with TRBJ1-2; unclear D gene. The V end lost 3 bases, the J end lost 5 bases, and 16 bases lay between the germline ends. From germline, CDR1 is MNHEY and CDR2 SMNVEV (reference sequence). The CDR3 covers 15 residues. The CDR3 nucleotides are TGTGCCAGCAGTTTCGGGAACGGCGTCCTATATGGCTACACCTTC. Protein sequence: CASSFGNGVLYGYTF.

The chain joins TRBV6-2 or TRBV6-3 to TRBJ1-5; no definite D call. V was shortened by 5 bases and J by 6 bases, with 14 bases between the two germline ends. The CDR3 has 14 residues. CDR1 is MNHEY and CDR2 is SVGEGT in the germline V gene. DNA of the CDR3: TGTGCCAGCAGTCGGAATATAGAGGCTCAGCCCCAGCATTTT. It codes for CASSRNIEAQPQHF.

This clonotype came up many times. This chain links TRBV10-3 with TRBJ2-5; 7 bases line up with TRBD1. Germline assignment: CDR1 ENHRY and CDR2 SYGVKD. The V gene end was trimmed by 2 bases and the J gene end by 4 bases; junction bases not matched to a gene: 4. This CDR3 contains 14 residues. The CDR3 reads CAISEDRVGETQYF. CDR3 coding DNA: TGTGCCATCAGTGAGGACAGGGTTGGAGAGACCCAGTACTTC.

This clonotype was found many times. V is TRBV27 and J is TRBJ2-5, with D uncertain. CDR1 and CDR2 from the germline V gene are MNHEY and SMNVEV (reference sequence). The CDR3 spans 14 residues. V was pared by 3 bases and J by 5 bases, with 13 bases between. In DNA form, the CDR3 reads TGTGCCAGCAGTTTGAGTTTGGTCGGGGAGACCCAGTACTTC. It yields the protein CASSLSLVGETQYF.

Here the CDR3 DNA reads TGTGCCAGTACCCCCTCAGGGTTAAATCGGGGCTACACCTTC. Its protein is CASTPSGLNRGYTF. The chain couples TRBV19 to TRBJ1-2; perhaps TRBD1 as D (5 bases). The CDR3 loop spans 14 amino acids. The germline V gene has CDR1 LNHDA and CDR2 SQIVND (reference sequence). V dropped 7 bases and J dropped 8 bases, with 20 bases sitting between them.

In this sample, this clonotype turned up many times. The chain couples TRBV28 to TRBJ1-2; D possibly corresponds to TRBD1 (5 bases). Germline values: CDR1 MDHEN, CDR2 SYDVKM. CDR3 size: 14 residues. V was pared by 5 bases and J by 3 bases, with 13 bases between. The CDR3 reads CASSDSAGDYGYTF. The CDR3 DNA reads TGTGCCAGCAGTGACAGCGCCGGGGACTATGGCTACACCTTC.

The V gene is TRBV15, the J gene TRBJ1-3; D is uncertain. Germline lookup yields CDR1 LNHNV and CDR2 YYDKDF (reference sequence). Trimming removed 0 bases from V and 7 bases from J, with 13 bases in between. This CDR3 is 15 amino acids long. CDR3 sequence: CATSRDRRGMNTIYF. CDR3 sequence (DNA): TGTGCCACCAGCAGAGATCGTCGAGGAATGAACACCATATATTTT. The full variable domain, rest sourced from reference TRBV15 and TRBJ1-3, is DAMVIQNPRYQVTQFGKPVTLSCSQTLNHNVMYWYQQKSSQAPKLLFHYYDKDFNNEADTPDNFQSRRPNTSFCFLDIRSPGLGDTAMYLCATSRDRRGMNTIYFGEGSWLTVV.

V usage is TRBV10-3 and J usage is TRBJ2-1, with 9 bases identical to TRBD1. Germline V gene data show CDR1 as ENHRY and CDR2 as SYGVKD. The CDR3 sequence is 14 residues long. J gave up 7 bases and V 6 bases, and 7 bases lay outside the gene matches. The CDR3 DNA is TGTGCCATCAGCGCACAGGGGGCAGGGAATGAGCAGTTCTTC. It is translated as CAISAQGAGNEQFF.

This clonotype was counted ten times or more. The V gene is TRBV25-1, the J gene TRBJ1-1, with D unresolved. This CDR3 is built from 15 residues. Germline CDR1 and CDR2: MGHDK and SYGVNS. V lost 6 bases and J 1 base, leaving 15 bases between the germline ends. CDR3 protein: CASSASRQTNTEAFF. In DNA, the CDR3 is TGTGCCAGCAGCGCAAGCCGCCAGACGAACACTGAAGCTTTCTTT.